Listed here are 13 T cell receptor beta chains from one sample, sequenced in a study of shared T cell receptors in the human thymus. Method: immunoSEQ multiplex PCR; TCRdb's copy keeps in-frame clones and lacks some. The table includes tens of thousands of clones, more than 90% detected once. Sample: thymocytes. The receptors come from a human donor.

The chain carries TRBV1 and TRBJ1-3; the table's D gene call, TRBD1, was not cross checked with the DNA. TRBV1 is a pseudogene locus. The length of the CDR3 is 17 residues. The CDR3 nucleotides read TGCACCAGCAGCCCCCCTCCACAGGGGGTTTCTGGAAACACCATATATTTT. Translating it yields CTSSPPPQGVSGNTIYF.

The V call is TRBV4-3, the J call TRBJ2-3; D not certain. V was shortened by 1 base and J by 0 bases, with 23 bases between the two germline ends. Germline V lookup: CDR1 LGHNA, CDR2 YSLEER. This CDR3 has 20 residues. The CDR3 spells CASSQGSTKGPQTSTDTQYF. CDR3 in DNA: TGCGCCAGCAGCCAAGGAAGTACAAAAGGACCTCAGACTAGCACAGATACGCAGTATTTT.

The rearrangement uses TRBV4-3 and TRBJ1-6; D is ambiguous. The CDR3 spans 13 residues. Trimming removed 2 bases from V and 10 bases from J, with 9 bases in between. Germline CDR1 reads LGHNA; CDR2 reads YSLEER. For the CDR3, the DNA is TGCGCCAGCAGCCAAAAGTTTTTATCACCCCTCCACTTT. This translates into CASSQKFLSPLHF.

The J gene is TRBJ1-1, the V gene TRBV7-2; no clear D gene. CDR3 length equals 18 residues. The V and J ends lost 5 bases and 0 bases respectively, with 22 bases between them. Germline V lookup: CDR1 SGHTA, CDR2 FQGNSA. The CDR3 here is CASSERTTTRPMNTEAFF. In nucleotides, the CDR3 is TGTGCCAGCAGCGAGCGAACGACGACACGGCCCATGAACACTGAAGCTTTCTTT. The full variable domain, its missing parts supplied by reference TRBV7-2 and TRBJ1-1, is GAGVSQSPSNKVTEKGKDVELRCDPISGHTALYWYRQSLGQGLEFLIYFQGNSAPDKSGLPSDRFSAERTGGSVSTLTIQRTQQEDSAVYLCASSERTTTRPMNTEAFFGQGTRLTVV.

J is TRBJ1-2 and V is TRBV6-5; D possibly corresponds to TRBD1 (5 bases). This CDR3 comprises 15 residues. Germline CDR1 MNHEY, CDR2 SVGAGI. V lost 4 bases to trimming and J lost 6 bases, with 18 bases between them. The chain's CDR3 is CASSFRASGLNGYTF. CDR3 in DNA: TGTGCCAGCAGTTTCCGGGCGTCGGGGCTAAATGGCTACACCTTC.

The chain joins TRBV6-1 to TRBJ1-4; TRBD1 agrees at 9 bases. This CDR3 has 16 amino acids. Germline trimming cut 1 base from V and 0 bases from J; bases unmatched to any gene: 0. The V gene's germline CDR1 is MNHNS and CDR2 SASEGT. This CDR3 reads CASSEGDRATNEKLFF. The CDR3 region has the DNA TGTGCCAGCAGTGAAGGGGACAGGGCAACTAATGAAAAACTGTTTTTT.

The rearrangement links TRBV5-6 to TRBJ1-6, with a weak D call TRBD1 (5 bases). The V gene's germline CDR1 is SGHDT and CDR2 YYEEEE. Deletions cut 4 bases from V and 9 bases from J, with 26 bases between. This CDR3 spans 18 amino acids. In DNA form, the CDR3 reads TGTGCCAGCAGCCCCGAGCGCTCTGGGCCCCGGGGCGGTTCACCCCTCCACTTT. Translation gives CASSPERSGPRGGSPLHF.

This chain links TRBV5-1 with TRBJ2-5; 7 bases align to TRBD1. V shed 3 bases, J shed 1 base, and the junction held 3 bases outside the gene matches. The CDR3 is 14 amino acids. Germline V lookup: CDR1 SGHRS, CDR2 YFSETQ. CDR3 region: CASSWDSPQETQYF. CDR3 bases: TGCGCCAGCAGCTGGGACAGTCCCCAAGAGACCCAGTACTTC.

The chain employs TRBV4-3 and TRBJ2-5, with D possibly matching TRBD2 (5 bases). Looked up from germline, CDR1 is LGHNA and CDR2 is YSLEER. Trimming left V 0 bases short and J 11 bases short, with 16 bases between. The CDR3 covers 14 residues. The CDR3 region has the DNA TGCGCCAGCAGCCAAGATGGAGGACCGGGTCCTCAGTACTTC. Its protein is CASSQDGGPGPQYF.

The rearrangement uses TRBV7-2 and TRBJ2-7; D remains unclear. The germline gives CDR1 SGHTA, CDR2 FQGNSA. V was pared by 0 bases and J by 4 bases, with 13 bases between. The CDR3 loop spans 15 amino acids. The CDR3 DNA sequence: TGTGCCAGCAGCTTAGCCGGAAAGGAGCGTTACGAGCAGTACTTC. Its translation: CASSLAGKERYEQYF.

This clone was recorded only once. The chain combines TRBV4-1 with TRBJ1-5; 7 bases align to TRBD1. After removal of 0 bases from V and 3 bases from J, the junction contained 5 bases not matched to a gene. The CDR3 is 16 residues long. Germline V gene data show CDR1 as MGHRA and CDR2 as YSYEKL. The CDR3 DNA sequence: TGCGCCAGCAGCCAAGACGGACAGGATTCCAATCAGCCCCAGCATTTT. Translating it yields CASSQDGQDSNQPQHF.

This chain links TRBV4-3 with TRBJ2-1; D remains ambiguous. The V gene lost 1 base and the J gene lost 2 bases, with 9 bases spanning the gap. CDR1 and CDR2 from the germline V gene are LGHNA and YSLEER. This CDR3 region has 15 residues. For the CDR3, the DNA is TGCGCCAGCAGCCAAGGGGATACCGCCTACAATGAGCAGTTCTTC. It yields the protein CASSQGDTAYNEQFF.

This chain uses TRBV28 with TRBJ2-5; TRBD2 matches at 9 bases. From germline, CDR1 is MDHEN and CDR2 SYDVKM. This CDR3 has 16 amino acids. The V and J ends lost 2 bases and 2 bases, in that order; junction bases with no gene match: 6. The CDR3 loop is CASSLPRLAAQETQYF. In DNA, the CDR3 is TGTGCCAGCAGTTTACCCAGACTAGCGGCTCAAGAGACCCAGTACTTC.